The sequence of this TCR beta chain was determined in a study of molecular identifiers for immune sequencing clone quantification. Looking at the study overall: In replicates, RNA taken from roughly 18,000 or 92,000 naive CD8 cells was divided five ways, and four portions underwent sequencing. The study's findings and limits: Spike-in Jurkat TCR RNA from a single cell reportedly registered among one million naive cells.

Trimming pared 0 bases from V and 3 bases from J, leaving 8 bases between. The V gene's germline CDR1 is MGHRA and CDR2 YSYEKL. CDR3 size: 14 residues. Note on this clonotype: The antigen is not known. A much larger clone lies one base from this, so it may be a read error. Likely a read error: the CDR3 ends without its conserved phenylalanine or tryptophan.

Library preparation followed earlier protocols using designated TCR primers. Via MiXCR, TCRdb re-called the PCR reads, giving one row per CDR3 protein. The sample yields some 70,000 distinct CDR3 sequences, 18% seen once. Sequencing was performed on naive CD8+ T cells from blood, with Jurkat cell RNA spiked in. As to subset: FACS-sorted CD8+CD4-CCR7+CD45RA+ naive T cells. The gene calls are TRBV4-1 and TRBJ2-5; D gene ambiguous. This sequence was found in a human donor in good health. Some libraries in this study had Jurkat cell RNA spiked in. Here the CDR3 DNA reads TGCGCCAGCAGCCAAGAGCCCGGCAAAGAGACCCAGTACCTC. This codes for CASSQEPGKETQYL.